One and the same sample provided the 16 T cell receptor beta chains below, sequenced in a study of blood T cell repertoires in COVID-19. Assay used: immunoSEQ multiplex PCR; TCRdb lists only in-frame clones, some missing. Of 130,000 or so clones in the sample, around four fifths were seen once. Sequencing input: peripheral blood. These receptor sequences come from a human donor in a cohort sampled during active COVID-19.

This clone was seen once. This rearrangement joins TRBV7-6 to TRBJ2-3, with D maybe TRBD2 (6 bases). The CDR3 loop spans 15 amino acids. Germline values: CDR1 SGHVS, CDR2 FNYEAQ. The V gene lost 1 base and the J gene lost 5 bases, with 13 bases spanning the gap. CDR3 sequence: CASSLGAGLEDTQYF. As DNA, the CDR3 is TGTGCCAGCAGCTTAGGGGCGGGGCTCGAAGATACGCAGTATTTT. Looking up the rest from reference TRBV7-6 and TRBJ2-3 gives the full variable domain: GAGVSQSPRYKVTKRGQDVALRCDPISGHVSLYWYRQALGQGPEFLTYFNYEAQQDKSGLPNDRFSAERPEGSISTLTIQRTEQRDSAMYRCASSLGAGLEDTQYFGPGTRLTVL.

The chain uses TRBV2 and TRBJ1-5, with 9 nucleotides matching TRBD1. Trimming took 6 bases from V and 5 from J; bases not matched to a gene: 8. The germline V gene encodes CDR1 SNHLY and CDR2 FYNNEI. This CDR3 comprises 15 residues. This CDR3 is CASRRLGQGDQPQHF. The DNA of the CDR3 is TGTGCCAGCAGGAGATTGGGACAGGGAGATCAGCCCCAGCATTTT.

The chain combines TRBV5-1 with TRBJ2-6, with TRBD2 matching over 7 bases. J gave up 2 bases and V 4 bases, and 0 bases lay outside the gene matches. CDR3 length: 14 residues. Germline CDR1 and CDR2: SGHRS and YFSETQ. The CDR3 nucleotides are TGCGCCAGCAGCGGGGGGGCTGGGGCCAACGTCCTGACTTTC. The encoded protein is CASSGGAGANVLTF.

In its sample, this clone was seen once. The V call is TRBV28, the J call TRBJ2-2; D may be TRBD1 (5 bases). The CDR3 contains 16 residues. The V end lost 6 bases, the J end lost 0 bases, and 14 bases lay between the germline ends. From germline, CDR1 is MDHEN and CDR2 SYDVKM. CDR3 bases: TGTGCCAGCAGCCCATTGGTGACAGCGAACACCGGGGAGCTGTTTTTT. It yields the protein CASSPLVTANTGELFF.

This chain joins TRBV5-6 and TRBJ2-5; D is undetermined. The CDR3 runs to 12 residues. Per germline, CDR1 SGHDT and CDR2 YYEEEE. V lost 2 bases and J 7 bases, leaving 9 bases between the germline ends. In nucleotides, the CDR3 is TGTGCCAGCAGCTTCGCCGCGGTGACCCAGTACTTC. This translates into CASSFAAVTQYF.

V is TRBV6-6 and J is TRBJ2-1, with a weak D call TRBD2 (5 bases). The germline V gene has CDR1 MNHNY and CDR2 SVGAGI (reference sequence). Trimming stripped 8 bases from V and 3 bases from J, with 14 bases between. The CDR3 runs 14 residues. The CDR3 DNA follows: TGTGCCAGCCGACCCACGGGGTTCTACAATGAGCAGTTCTTC. It specifies CASRPTGFYNEQFF.

The rearrangement joins TRBV7-2 to TRBJ2-5; TRBD1 aligns across 9 bases. Germline values: CDR1 SGHTA, CDR2 FQGNSA. With V trimmed by 2 bases and J by 5 bases, 6 bases remained unmatched. This CDR3 comprises 15 residues. The CDR3 coding sequence is TGTGCCAGCAGCTTACGGGACAGGGCTGTCGAGACCCAGTACTTC. Its translation: CASSLRDRAVETQYF.

CDR3 loop: CASSHPGQLKDEQFF. The CDR3 region has the DNA TGTGCCAGTAGTCATCCGGGACAGTTGAAGGATGAGCAGTTCTTC. The V call is TRBV19, the J call TRBJ2-1; TRBD1 matches at 7 bases. Germline loops: CDR1 LNHDA, CDR2 SQIVND (reference sequence). The J segment lost 8 bases and the V segment lost 5 bases, leaving 12 bases of the junction unmatched. The CDR3 consists of 15 residues.

This clone was counted a few times. The CDR3 nucleotides are TGTGCCAGCAGCCAAGAATCAGTAGGAGTTTATGGCTACACCTTC. This translates into CASSQESVGVYGYTF. The chain uses TRBV4-2 and TRBJ1-2, with D unclear. CDR3 size: 15 residues. Trimming removed 0 bases from V and 5 bases from J, with 13 bases in between. In germline, CDR1 is LGHNA, CDR2 YNFKEQ.

This sequence joins TRBV19 and TRBJ2-3, with a weak D call TRBD2 (6 bases). The CDR3 loop spans 13 amino acids. The germline gives CDR1 LNHDA, CDR2 SQIVND (reference sequence). The V gene lost 6 bases and the J gene lost 4 bases, with 11 bases spanning the gap. DNA for the CDR3: TGTGCCAGTAGACACGGGGGTGCAGATACGCAGTATTTT. Its translation: CASRHGGADTQYF.

The chain joins TRBV28 to TRBJ2-7; 12 bases match TRBD1. This CDR3 is 15 amino acids long. V was pared by 6 bases and J by 6 bases, with 9 bases of the junction left unmatched. Germline loops: CDR1 MDHEN, CDR2 SYDVKM. As DNA, the CDR3 is TGTGCCAGCAGCAGCTTGGGACAGGGGGCGGGCGAGCAGTACTTC. It yields the protein CASSSLGQGAGEQYF.

The rearrangement links TRBV2 to TRBJ2-1; 9 positions agree with TRBD2. CDR1 is SNHLY and CDR2 is FYNNEI in the germline V gene. This CDR3 is built from 15 residues. The ends lost 8 bases at V and 1 base at J; junction bases unmatched: 6. DNA of the CDR3: TGTGCCAGCGGGGGGCTAGCGGGATCCTACAATGAGCAGTTCTTC. Its translation is CASGGLAGSYNEQFF.

This clone was seen a few times. This chain uses TRBV27 with TRBJ2-2, with 9 bases lining up with TRBD2. The V gene's germline CDR1 is MNHEY and CDR2 SMNVEV (reference sequence). The CDR3 covers 15 residues. V shed 2 bases, J shed 5 bases, and the junction held 3 bases outside the gene matches. CDR3: CASSLAGGQTGELFF. Here the CDR3 DNA reads TGTGCCAGCAGTTTAGCGGGGGGGCAGACCGGGGAGCTGTTTTTT.

The rearrangement uses TRBV6-5 and TRBJ2-7; 7 positions match TRBD2. The junction had 2 bases not matched to a gene; V was cut back by 2 bases and J by 1 base. Germline V gene lookup returns CDR1 MNHEY and CDR2 SVGAGI. The CDR3 extends over 14 amino acids. The CDR3 nucleotides are TGTGCCAGCAGTTACGGGGGGGATTCCTACGAGCAGTACTTC. This sequence encodes CASSYGGDSYEQYF.

The chain employs TRBV28 and TRBJ2-7; 7 bases align to TRBD1. The CDR3 consists of 14 residues. With 6 bases clipped from V and 3 bases from J, the junction kept 8 bases outside the gene matches. The germline gives CDR1 MDHEN, CDR2 SYDVKM. The CDR3 region has the DNA TGTGCCAGCAGCCGTCCCCGACAGGGCTACGAGCAGTACTTC. The encoded protein is CASSRPRQGYEQYF. Based on the CDR3 plus reference TRBV28 and TRBJ2-7, the full variable domain is DVKVTQSSRYLVKRTGEKVFLECVQDMDHENMFWYRQDPGLGLRLIYFSYDVKMKEKGDIPEGYSVSREKKERFSLILESASTNQTSMYLCASSRPRQGYEQYFGPGTRLTVT.

The CDR3 sequence: CASSADGAYNEQFF. CDR3 DNA: TGTGCCAGCAGCGCCGATGGAGCGTACAATGAGCAGTTCTTC. V is TRBV7-2 and J is TRBJ2-1; D is unresolved. Germline CDR1 is SGHTA and CDR2 is FQGNSA. The germline V and J ends were trimmed by 5 bases and 4 bases, with 12 bases remaining between them. This CDR3 is built from 14 residues.